The 16 T cell receptor beta chains listed next were all sequenced from one sample in a study of blood T cell repertoires in COVID-19. Assay used: immunoSEQ multiplex PCR; TCRdb lists only in-frame clones, some missing. The sample lists some 45,000 clones, about 88% seen once, with 2% to 2.5% in the top ten. The sample was peripheral blood. These receptors were collected from a human donor in a cohort sampled during active COVID-19.

This clone showed up just once. This chain connects TRBV6-6 to TRBJ2-7, with D possibly being TRBD1 (6 bases). The CDR3 spans 15 residues. V dropped 5 bases and J dropped 0 bases, with 14 bases sitting between them. Per germline, CDR1 MNHNY and CDR2 SVGAGI (reference sequence). The CDR3 is CASSHTGPSSYEQYF. CDR3 sequence (DNA): TGTGCCAGCAGTCATACAGGGCCGAGCTCCTACGAGCAGTACTTC.

This sequence joins TRBV9 and TRBJ2-7; 9 nucleotides align to TRBD1. This CDR3 has 17 amino acids. V gave up 0 bases and J gave up 0 bases; unmatched junction bases: 7. Per the germline V gene, CDR1 is SGDLS and CDR2 is YYNGEE. The CDR3 DNA is TGTGCCAGCAGCGTAGACCCCGACAGGGGGACCTCCTACGAGCAGTACTTC. Translating gives CASSVDPDRGTSYEQYF.

This rearrangement joins TRBV11-3 to TRBJ2-7, with 8 bases lining up with TRBD2. From germline, CDR1 is SGHNT and CDR2 YENEEA. CDR3 length: 13 residues. The junction had 3 bases not matched to a gene; V was cut back by 2 bases and J by 6 bases. CDR3 protein: CASSLRTSSEQYF. The CDR3 coding sequence is TGTGCCAGCAGCTTAAGGACTAGCAGCGAGCAGTACTTC.

V gene TRBV2 combines with J gene TRBJ1-2, with 9 bases aligning to TRBD1. The CDR3 sequence is 13 residues long. V lost 8 bases and J lost 5; bases outside the gene matches: 6. Germline CDR1 and CDR2: SNHLY and FYNNEI. The CDR3, as DNA: TGTGCCAGCGGGGACAGGGTCAATTATGGCTACACCTTC. This sequence encodes CASGDRVNYGYTF.

This clone was observed once. The rearrangement joins TRBV15 to TRBJ2-5; 7 nucleotides agree with TRBD2. Per germline, CDR1 LNHNV and CDR2 YYDKDF (reference sequence). The length of the CDR3 is 18 residues. V lost 8 bases, J lost 4 bases, and 22 bases stayed unmatched. The CDR3 loop is CATELRYGGSLEGETQYF. The DNA for the CDR3 is TGTGCCACCGAGCTCAGATACGGGGGGTCCCTTGAGGGAGAGACCCAGTACTTC. The full variable domain, with the rest looked up from reference TRBV15 and TRBJ2-5, is DAMVIQNPRYQVTQFGKPVTLSCSQTLNHNVMYWYQQKSSQAPKLLFHYYDKDFNNEADTPDNFQSRRPNTSFCFLDIRSPGLGDTAMYLCATELRYGGSLEGETQYFGPGTRLLVL.

V is TRBV29-1 and J is TRBJ1-4; 8 bases fit TRBD1. The J segment lost 8 bases and the V segment lost 6 bases, leaving 11 bases of the junction unmatched. This CDR3 contains 14 residues. Germline V gives CDR1 SQVTM, CDR2 ANQGSEA. The CDR3 DNA is TGCAGCGTGCCAATTCAGGGGGCCGGCGAAAAACTGTTTTTT. It specifies CSVPIQGAGEKLFF.

The chain links TRBV7-9 to TRBJ2-5, with 15 bases lining up with TRBD2. V lost 8 bases to trimming and J lost 5 bases; unmatched junction nucleotides: 6. This CDR3 comprises 15 residues. Germline V lookup: CDR1 SEHNR, CDR2 FQNEAQ (reference sequence). The CDR3 DNA reads TGTGCCAGCGTCGGACTAGCGGGGGGGTTGGAGACCCAGTACTTC. It specifies CASVGLAGGLETQYF.

This chain links TRBV7-3 with TRBJ2-7; 9 bases fit TRBD2. Germline-derived CDR1 and CDR2 are SGHTA and FQGTGA. CDR3 length: 15 amino acids. V was pared by 5 bases and J by 0 bases, with 5 bases of the junction left unmatched. CDR3 DNA sequence: TGTGCCAGCAGCGTTAGCGGGGGTCCCTCCTACGAGCAGTACTTC. Translation: CASSVSGGPSYEQYF.

The chain uses TRBV7-9 and TRBJ2-4, with D tentatively TRBD2 (6 bases). Trimming took off 0 bases at V and 1 base at J, with 7 bases between the two ends. CDR1 SEHNR and CDR2 FQNEAQ come from the germline V gene (reference sequence). The CDR3 consists of 15 residues. CDR3 in amino acids: CASSLAGRAKNIQYF. The CDR3 DNA reads as TGTGCCAGCAGCTTAGCAGGGAGGGCCAAAAACATTCAGTACTTC.

Written as DNA, the CDR3 is TGTGCCAGCAGCCAAGACCTAGCGGGGGGGCGCGAGCAGTACTTC. This translates into CASSQDLAGGREQYF. The genes are TRBV4-2 and TRBJ2-7; TRBD2 agrees at 12 bases. After removal of 0 bases from V and 6 bases from J, the junction contained 3 bases not matched to a gene. CDR3 length: 15 amino acids. The germline V gene encodes CDR1 LGHNA and CDR2 YNFKEQ.

The chain has TRBV5-1 and TRBJ2-1; the D gene is possibly TRBD2 (5 bases). V was shortened by 4 bases and J by 6 bases, with 8 bases between the two germline ends. The CDR3 is 12 residues long. CDR1 is SGHRS, CDR2 YFSETQ, per germline. CDR3 sequence reads: CASSLSGNEQFF. The CDR3 bases are TGCGCCAGCAGCCTAAGCGGCAATGAGCAGTTCTTC.

The chain couples TRBV5-4 to TRBJ2-2; TRBD2 might be the D (6 bases). V was cut by 2 bases and J by 4 bases, with 9 bases left in between. The CDR3 sequence is 14 residues long. CDR1 is SGHNT and CDR2 is YYREEE in the germline V gene (reference sequence). In DNA form, the CDR3 reads TGTGCCAGCAGCTTAGCGGGCGTCACCGGGGAGCTGTTTTTT. It encodes CASSLAGVTGELFF.

The chain has TRBV19 and TRBJ1-3; D gene ambiguous. The CDR3 covers 16 residues. The V gene's germline CDR1 is LNHDA and CDR2 SQIVND (reference sequence). Trimming shortened V by 5 bases and J by 1 base, and 15 bases separated the two germline ends. For the CDR3, the DNA is TGTGCCAGTAGTTATTGGACGGGAGGATCTGGAAACACCATATATTTT. It codes for CASSYWTGGSGNTIYF. The full variable domain, completed using reference TRBV19 and TRBJ1-3, is DGGITQSPKYLFRKEGQNVTLSCEQNLNHDAMYWYRQDPGQGLRLIYYSQIVNDFQKGDIAEGYSVSREKKESFPLTVTSAQKNPTAFYLCASSYWTGGSGNTIYFGEGSWLTVV.

V gene TRBV24-1 combines with J gene TRBJ2-3; 8 bases fit TRBD1. V shed 4 bases and J 0 bases; nucleotides not matched to a gene: 8. This CDR3 spans 17 amino acids. The germline gives CDR1 KGHDR, CDR2 SFDVKD. The chain's CDR3 is CATSEAGTGPSTDTQYF. The DNA for the CDR3 is TGTGCCACCAGTGAAGCCGGGACAGGACCCAGCACAGATACGCAGTATTTT.

This sequence joins TRBV11-3 and TRBJ2-7; TRBD1 aligns across 9 bases. Germline trimming cut 1 base from V and 4 bases from J; bases unmatched to any gene: 5. The CDR3 covers 15 residues. CDR1 and CDR2 (germline): SGHNT, YENEEA. The CDR3 DNA reads as TGTGCCAGCAGCTTAGGTGTCGGACAGGGGTACGAGCAGTACTTC. As protein: CASSLGVGQGYEQYF.

This chain joins TRBV27 and TRBJ2-1, with D unresolved. The CDR3 has 11 amino acids. Trimming removed 5 bases from V and 4 bases from J, with 3 bases in between. Germline V gene data show CDR1 as MNHEY and CDR2 as SMNVEV (reference sequence). CDR3 region: CASSVYNEQFF. In DNA form, the CDR3 reads TGTGCCAGCAGTGTATACAATGAGCAGTTCTTC.